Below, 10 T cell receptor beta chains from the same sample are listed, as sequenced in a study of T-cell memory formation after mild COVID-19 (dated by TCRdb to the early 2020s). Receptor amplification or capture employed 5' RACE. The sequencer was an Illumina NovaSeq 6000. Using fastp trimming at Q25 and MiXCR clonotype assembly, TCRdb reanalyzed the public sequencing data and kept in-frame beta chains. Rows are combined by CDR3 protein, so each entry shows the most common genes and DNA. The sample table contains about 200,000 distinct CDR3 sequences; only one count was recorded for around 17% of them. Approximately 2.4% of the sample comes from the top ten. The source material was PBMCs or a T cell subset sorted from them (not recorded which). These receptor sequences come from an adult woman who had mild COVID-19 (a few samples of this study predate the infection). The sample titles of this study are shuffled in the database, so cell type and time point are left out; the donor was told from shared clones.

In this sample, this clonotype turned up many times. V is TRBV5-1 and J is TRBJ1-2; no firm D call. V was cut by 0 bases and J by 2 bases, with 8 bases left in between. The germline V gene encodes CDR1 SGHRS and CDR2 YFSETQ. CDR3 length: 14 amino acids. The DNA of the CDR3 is TGCGCCAGCAGCTTGGACAGCGCCAACTATGGCTACACCTTC. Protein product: CASSLDSANYGYTF. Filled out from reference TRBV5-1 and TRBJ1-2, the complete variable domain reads KAGVTQTPRYLIKTRGQQVTLSCSPISGHRSVSWYQQTPGQGLQFLFEYFSETQRNKGNFPGRFSGRQFSNSRSEMNVSTLELGDSALYLCASSLDSANYGYTFGSGTRLTVV.

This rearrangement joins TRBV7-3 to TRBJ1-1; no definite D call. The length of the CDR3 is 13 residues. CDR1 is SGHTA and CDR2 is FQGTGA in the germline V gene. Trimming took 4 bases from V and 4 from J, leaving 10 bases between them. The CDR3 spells CASSYGSGTEAFF. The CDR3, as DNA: TGTGCCAGCAGCTATGGATCGGGCACTGAAGCTTTCTTT.

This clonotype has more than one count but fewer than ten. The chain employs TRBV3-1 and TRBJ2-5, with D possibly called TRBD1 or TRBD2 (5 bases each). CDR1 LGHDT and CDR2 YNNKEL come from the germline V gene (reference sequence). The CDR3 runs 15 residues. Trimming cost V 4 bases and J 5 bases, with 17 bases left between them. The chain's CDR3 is CASSLGPPGGETQYF. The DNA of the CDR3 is TGTGCCAGCAGCCTGGGGCCTCCCGGCGGGGAGACCCAGTACTTC.

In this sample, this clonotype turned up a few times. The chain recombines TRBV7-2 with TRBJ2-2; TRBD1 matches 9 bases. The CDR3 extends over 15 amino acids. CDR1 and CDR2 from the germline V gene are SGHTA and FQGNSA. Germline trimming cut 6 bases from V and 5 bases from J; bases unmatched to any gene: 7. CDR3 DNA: TGTGCCAGCAGGTCCGGGACAGGGTATACCGGGGAGCTGTTTTTT. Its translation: CASRSGTGYTGELFF.

The CDR3 nucleotides are TGTGCCAGCAGTCCAACGGAAGTGGAACAAGAGACCCAGTACTTC. Amino acid sequence: CASSPTEVEQETQYF. The chain has TRBV4-2 and TRBJ2-5; D gene ambiguous. This CDR3 comprises 15 residues. Germline CDR1 reads LGHNA; CDR2 reads YNFKEQ. V lost 6 bases to trimming and J lost 2 bases, with 16 bases between them.

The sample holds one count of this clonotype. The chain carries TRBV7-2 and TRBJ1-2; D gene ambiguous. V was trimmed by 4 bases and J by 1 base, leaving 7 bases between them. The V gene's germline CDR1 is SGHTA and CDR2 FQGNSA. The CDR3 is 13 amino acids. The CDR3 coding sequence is TGTGCCAGCAGCTCGCATAGTAACTATGGCTACACCTTC. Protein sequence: CASSSHSNYGYTF.

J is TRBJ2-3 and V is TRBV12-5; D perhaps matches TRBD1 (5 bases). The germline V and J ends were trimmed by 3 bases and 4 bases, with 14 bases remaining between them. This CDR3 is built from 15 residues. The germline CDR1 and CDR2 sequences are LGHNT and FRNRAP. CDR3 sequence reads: CASGLGEIRADTQYF. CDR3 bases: TGTGCTAGTGGTTTAGGGGAAATTAGGGCAGATACGCAGTATTTT.

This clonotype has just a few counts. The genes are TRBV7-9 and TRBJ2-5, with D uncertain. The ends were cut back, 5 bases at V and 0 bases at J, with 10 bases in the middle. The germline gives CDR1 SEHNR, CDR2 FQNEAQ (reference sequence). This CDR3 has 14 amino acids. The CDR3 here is CASSPTLDQETQYF. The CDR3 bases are TGTGCCAGCAGCCCCACATTAGACCAAGAGACCCAGTACTTC. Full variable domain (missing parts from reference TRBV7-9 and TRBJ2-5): DTGVSQNPRHKITKRGQNVTFRCDPISEHNRLYWYRQTLGQGPEFLTYFQNEAQLEKSRLLSDRFSAERPKGSFSTLEIQRTEQGDSAMYLCASSPTLDQETQYFGPGTRLLVL.

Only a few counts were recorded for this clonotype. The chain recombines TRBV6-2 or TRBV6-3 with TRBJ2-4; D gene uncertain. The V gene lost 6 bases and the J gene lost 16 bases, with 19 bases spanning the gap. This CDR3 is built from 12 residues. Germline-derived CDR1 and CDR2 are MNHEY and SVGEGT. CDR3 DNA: TGTGCCAGCAGCCCCGACGTACGCAAACGATACTTC. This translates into CASSPDVRKRYF.

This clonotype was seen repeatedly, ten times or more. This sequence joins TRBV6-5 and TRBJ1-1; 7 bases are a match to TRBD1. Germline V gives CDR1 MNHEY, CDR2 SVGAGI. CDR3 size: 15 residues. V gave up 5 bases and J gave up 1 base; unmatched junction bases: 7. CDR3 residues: CASSEKGQPNTEAFF. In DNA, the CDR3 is TGTGCCAGCAGTGAAAAGGGACAGCCGAACACTGAAGCTTTCTTT.